Reported below is one TCR beta chain. What it binds is not known. The CDR3 runs 11 residues. Per germline, CDR1 MRHNA and CDR2 SNTAGT. Patients with autoimmune history or systemic immunosuppression were excluded. This specimen comes from a study of OX40 agonist ivuxolimab in advanced cancers. As for the study in general: Enrolled patients in dose escalation had cancers that were hepatocellular carcinoma, melanoma, renal cell or head and neck cancer. Having had anti-PD-1, anti-PD-L1 or anti-CTLA-4 therapy before was allowed, and about 42% had some. Study findings and constraints: More expanded clones were found, on average, in CD8+ than in CD4+ T cells.

The assay was immunoSEQ multiplex PCR, and TCRdb's table has in-frame clones only and misses some. The profile shows about 79,000 clones, roughly nine tenths of them singletons. J is TRBJ2-5 and V is TRBV6-4; no clear D. The J call may be in error: the DNA end matches TRBJ2-7 better. Specimen: CD4+ or CD8+ T cells sorted from blood, collected in a trial of the OX40 agonist ivuxolimab. The clonotype was recovered from an adult with an advanced solid tumor such as melanoma, head and neck, liver or kidney cancer. Here the CDR3 DNA reads TGTGCCTGTACCTGCGCCTACGAGCAGTACTTC. It specifies CACTCAYEQYF.